The sample holds a few counts of the clone carrying this T cell receptor (beta chain). These data are taken from a study of blood T cell repertoires in COVID-19. Across the study: Spain, Italy and the United States supplied samples that represented acute and convalescent COVID-19. Sources were T cells, B-cell-depleted T cells, or PBMCs; the material itself was cDNA or gDNA.

Authors' processing steps: Using reference gene primer amplification, nucleated cell counts were estimated. Here immunoSEQ multiplex PCR was the method, and the copy in TCRdb shows in-frame clones only, minus some. V and J calls and clone size are given by that table; D and trimming were obtained from the DNA. There are about 200,000 clones in the sample; about 85% occur only once, and approximately 5% lies in the top ten. V shed 8 bases and J 6 bases; nucleotides not matched to a gene: 9. The V gene's germline CDR1 is SNHLY and CDR2 FYNNEI. This CDR3 contains 13 residues. The sequence was collected from a woman older than 75 with acute or convalescent COVID-19. The sample comprised peripheral blood. The chain employs TRBV2 and TRBJ2-7; 8 bases are shared with TRBD1. The CDR3 DNA follows: TGTGCCAGCTTGACGGGACAGGTTAGCGAGCAGTACTTC. Translating gives CASLTGQVSEQYF. The variable domain in full, completed from reference TRBV2 and TRBJ2-7, reads EPEVTQTPSHQVTQMGQEVILRCVPISNHLYFYWYRQILGQKVEFLVSFYNNEISEKSEIFDDQFSVERPDGSNFTLKIRSTKLEDSAMYFCASLTGQVSEQYFGPGTRLTVT.